This T cell receptor (beta chain) originates from a study of cytotoxic CD8 clonotypes in ibrutinib-treated CLL. Study background: Enrolment comprised some twelve relapsed/refractory and roughly 15 treatment-naive patients; 17 to 18 were IGHV unmutated. Study-wide points: Exceeding age-matched healthy donors, baseline clonality also tracked the counts of circulating CD8+ T cells. Elevated clonality accompanied ibrutinib response, with a return toward baseline values at progression.

Libraries of TCR beta were made from approximately 2.2 micrograms of genomic DNA that came from cryopreserved PBMCs. About this clone: What it binds is not known.

Deletions cut 0 bases from V and 8 bases from J, with 14 bases between. CDR1 and CDR2 (germline): SGDLS, YYNGEE. The CDR3 consists of 15 residues. TCRdb's copy holds only in-frame clones and misses some; the assay was immunoSEQ multiplex PCR. Among approximately 90,000 clones listed, roughly 80% were seen once. The chain couples TRBV9 to TRBJ1-4; D might be TRBD1 (5 bases). The sequences come from PBMCs, collected after 24 months of ibrutinib treatment. This receptor was identified in a human donor with chronic lymphocytic leukemia. Here the CDR3 DNA reads TGTGCCAGCAGCGTAGACGGGGAGAGGGGAGAAAAACTGTTTTTT. This codes for CASSVDGERGEKLFF.